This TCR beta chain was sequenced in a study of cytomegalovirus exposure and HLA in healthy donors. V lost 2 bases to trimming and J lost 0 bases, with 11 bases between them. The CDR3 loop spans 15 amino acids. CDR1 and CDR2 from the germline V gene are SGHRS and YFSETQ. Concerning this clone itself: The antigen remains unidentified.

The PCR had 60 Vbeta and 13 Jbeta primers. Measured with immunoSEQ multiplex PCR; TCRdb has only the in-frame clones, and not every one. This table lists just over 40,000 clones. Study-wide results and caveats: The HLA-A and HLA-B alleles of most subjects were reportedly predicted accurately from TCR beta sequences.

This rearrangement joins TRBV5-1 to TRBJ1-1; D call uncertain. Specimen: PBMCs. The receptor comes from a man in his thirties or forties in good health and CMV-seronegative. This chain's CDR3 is CASSLPGSMNTEAFF. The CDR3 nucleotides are TGCGCCAGCAGCTTACCCGGGTCCATGAACACTGAAGCTTTCTTT.